The clone carrying this T cell receptor beta chain was seen only a few times. The antigen is unknown. The V and J ends lost 3 bases and 4 bases respectively, with 18 bases between them. Germline V gene sequence: CDR1 SQVTM, CDR2 ANQGSEA. The CDR3 is 15 amino acids. Each CDR3 protein gets one entry after TCRdb re-called the RACE reads with MiXCR. The table has approximately 160,000 distinct CDR3 sequences, about a quarter seen once; the top ten hold about 2.1%. Noted time point: patch test 3, about 24 weeks after DPC sensitization. Treatment noted: therapeutic diphenylcyclopropenone sensitization with weekly scalp DPC. This entry is derived from a study of human T cells and chemical hapten exposure. As for the study in general: Across the whole study, which lasted roughly 24 weeks, patients were given diphenylcyclopropenone on the scalp once a week. The patch tests put 0.01% DPC on the skin of the upper back and were read 6 days later. Study findings and constraints: There was alopecia in the donors, so their immune response may differ from that of healthy people. High-frequency TCRs, those above 1 in 1000, stayed the same after DPC sensitization.

This chain links TRBV29-1 with TRBJ1-2; D is perhaps TRBD1 (5 bases). Sample: whole blood, taken in connection with sensitization to the hapten diphenylcyclopropenone (DPC). The TCR comes from a woman aged 18-35 years with alopecia areata. Some clones in this sample may be carry-over from other donors' samples. DNA for the CDR3: TGCAGCGTTGATTCAGGCAGGGTTGTTGGCTATGGCTACACCTTC. Translating gives CSVDSGRVVGYGYTF.